These 24 T cell receptor beta chains were sequenced from one sample in a study of T cell responses to AZD1222 COVID-19 vaccine. Assay: immunoSEQ multiplex PCR; the TCRdb copy retains only in-frame clones and omits some. This table has around 130,000 clones, around 89% appearing once. The specimen comprised peripheral blood, sampled 28 days after the second AZD1222 dose. These receptors were collected from an adult who received the AZD1222 COVID-19 vaccine.

This chain links TRBV5-1 with TRBJ2-7; 10 bases line up with TRBD1. V gave up 3 bases and J gave up 2 bases; unmatched junction bases: 5. This CDR3 contains 15 residues. Germline V lookup: CDR1 SGHRS, CDR2 YFSETQ. CDR3 region: CASSSSGTGAYEQYF. Written as DNA, the CDR3 is TGCGCCAGCAGCTCCTCCGGGACAGGGGCCTACGAGCAGTACTTC.

This sequence joins TRBV6-5 and TRBJ2-7; TRBD1 agrees at 7 bases. The CDR3 is 14 residues long. V was clipped by 7 bases and J by 0 bases; unmatched bases: 6. Germline lookup yields CDR1 MNHEY and CDR2 SVGAGI. The CDR3, as DNA: TGTGCCAGCACCAGGGGGAGCTTCTCCTACGAGCAGTACTTC. This encodes CASTRGSFSYEQYF.

The rearrangement joins TRBV5-1 to TRBJ2-2; D perhaps matches TRBD1 (5 bases). CDR1 and CDR2 from the germline V gene are SGHRS and YFSETQ. CDR3 size: 13 residues. Trimming removed 4 bases from V and 1 base from J, with 5 bases in between. Written as DNA, the CDR3 is TGCGCCAGCAGCACAGGGAACACCGGGGAGCTGTTTTTT. It encodes CASSTGNTGELFF. The variable domain in full, completed from reference TRBV5-1 and TRBJ2-2, reads KAGVTQTPRYLIKTRGQQVTLSCSPISGHRSVSWYQQTPGQGLQFLFEYFSETQRNKGNFPGRFSGRQFSNSRSEMNVSTLELGDSALYLCASSTGNTGELFFGEGSRLTVL.

This sequence joins TRBV19 and TRBJ2-2; a weak D match, TRBD2 (5 bases). CDR3 length: 15 residues. Trimming shortened V by 5 bases and J by 4 bases, and 14 bases separated the two germline ends. Germline V gene data show CDR1 as LNHDA and CDR2 as SQIVND (reference sequence). CDR3: CASSDPGKVTGELFF. The CDR3 nucleotides are TGTGCCAGTAGTGACCCCGGGAAAGTCACCGGGGAGCTGTTTTTT.

V and J are TRBV5-1 and TRBJ1-2; 7 bases are shared with TRBD1. The trim removed 4 bases at V and 3 bases at J, leaving 6 bases unmatched. The CDR3 consists of 14 residues. CDR1 is SGHRS, CDR2 YFSETQ, per germline. The CDR3 nucleotides are TGCGCCAGCAGCCCAATCACAGGGGACTATGGCTACACCTTC. Its protein is CASSPITGDYGYTF.

V and J are TRBV30 and TRBJ1-1; D gene unclear. Germline CDR1 reads GTSNPN; CDR2 reads SVGIG (reference sequence). With 0 bases removed from V and 0 bases from J, the gap between germline ends came to 5 bases. The CDR3 length is 13 residues. The CDR3 region has the DNA TGTGCCTGGAGTGTCGACGTGAACACTGAAGCTTTCTTT. Protein: CAWSVDVNTEAFF.

This chain connects TRBV18 to TRBJ1-2; a possible D gene is TRBD1 (5 bases). CDR1 is KGHSH, CDR2 LQKENI, per germline. Trimming left V 2 bases short and J 7 bases short, with 14 bases between. The CDR3 has 14 residues. As DNA, the CDR3 is TGTGCCAGCTCACCATCGTCAACTAGGGGTGGCTACACCTTC. Residues: CASSPSSTRGGYTF.

The chain links TRBV6-1 to TRBJ1-5; TRBD1 matches at 7 bases. V lost 8 bases to trimming and J lost 4 bases; unmatched junction nucleotides: 8. This CDR3 comprises 14 residues. Per the germline V gene, CDR1 is MNHNS and CDR2 is SASEGT. CDR3 coding DNA: TGTGCCAGCGGACCGGGACAGATGAATCAGCCCCAGCATTTT. Protein: CASGPGQMNQPQHF.

This sequence joins TRBV6-5 and TRBJ1-2, with 8 nucleotides matching TRBD1. Losses at the gene ends were 0 bases for V and 5 bases for J; bases not matched to a gene: 5. The CDR3 has 15 amino acids. Germline CDR1 is MNHEY and CDR2 is SVGAGI. The CDR3 reads CASSYSDTGGYGYTF. CDR3 bases: TGTGCCAGCAGTTACTCCGACACAGGGGGGTATGGCTACACCTTC.

The chain combines TRBV5-1 with TRBJ2-7; the match to TRBD2 covers 8 bases. Germline lookup yields CDR1 SGHRS and CDR2 YFSETQ. J was trimmed by 2 bases and V by 4 bases; bases with no gene match: 8. The CDR3 runs to 15 residues. CDR3 nucleotide sequence: TGCGCCAGCAGCCCAACAGGAGCGGGAGCCTACGAGCAGTACTTC. Protein: CASSPTGAGAYEQYF.

The genes are TRBV5-6 and TRBJ2-1; D ambiguous. Trimming shortened V by 1 base and J by 9 bases, and 14 bases separated the two germline ends. The CDR3 extends over 14 amino acids. CDR1 SGHDT and CDR2 YYEEEE come from the germline V gene. In DNA, the CDR3 is TGTGCCAGCAGCTTGCTCAGTCCGATCCGTGAGCAGTTCTTC. Its translation is CASSLLSPIREQFF.

The rearrangement joins TRBV5-1 to TRBJ2-5, with D unclear. The V gene's germline CDR1 is SGHRS and CDR2 YFSETQ. The CDR3 has 16 amino acids. With 1 base removed from V and 0 bases from J, the gap between germline ends came to 13 bases. CDR3 coding DNA: TGCGCCAGCAGCTTGTCCCCGAGCAGATACCAAGAGACCCAGTACTTC. This translates into CASSLSPSRYQETQYF.

This clone appeared a single time. The CDR3 DNA is TGTGCCAGCAGTTCCCCACAGGACCAATTGAAGTACTTC. Translating gives CASSSPQDQLKYF. The chain couples TRBV7-2 to TRBJ2-7; possible D gene TRBD1, 5 bases. Trimming stripped 6 bases from V and 11 bases from J, with 20 bases between. In germline, CDR1 is SGHTA, CDR2 FQGNSA. The CDR3 runs to 13 residues.

The chain couples TRBV7-9 to TRBJ1-5; tentative D call: TRBD1 (5 bases). The CDR3 spans 12 residues. The germline V gene has CDR1 SEHNR and CDR2 FQNEAQ (reference sequence). The V and J ends lost 2 bases and 7 bases respectively, with 6 bases between them. The CDR3 region is CASSLRDQPQHF. CDR3 coding DNA: TGTGCCAGCAGCTTAAGGGACCAGCCCCAGCATTTT.

The genes are TRBV2 and TRBJ2-2; D remains ambiguous. The CDR3 sequence is 14 residues long. Trimming removed 2 bases from V and 1 base from J, with 5 bases in between. CDR1 is SNHLY and CDR2 is FYNNEI in the germline V gene. In DNA form, the CDR3 reads TGTGCCAGCAGTGAAACAGTGAACACCGGGGAGCTGTTTTTT. It translates to CASSETVNTGELFF. The complete variable domain, with remaining parts taken from reference TRBV2 and TRBJ2-2, reads EPEVTQTPSHQVTQMGQEVILRCVPISNHLYFYWYRQILGQKVEFLVSFYNNEISEKSEIFDDQFSVERPDGSNFTLKIRSTKLEDSAMYFCASSETVNTGELFFGEGSRLTVL.

This rearrangement joins TRBV11-2 to TRBJ2-7; no definite D call. Trimming removed 2 bases at V and 2 bases at J, with 10 bases between. The CDR3 runs to 14 residues. CDR1 and CDR2 from the germline V gene are SGHAT and FQNNGV. The CDR3 sequence is CASSLMFSTYEQYF. CDR3 nucleotides: TGTGCCAGCAGCTTAATGTTCAGTACCTACGAGCAGTACTTC.

V gene TRBV2 combines with J gene TRBJ2-2; 7 bases are a match to TRBD2. Germline lookup yields CDR1 SNHLY and CDR2 FYNNEI. V lost 3 bases and J lost 7; bases outside the gene matches: 8. This CDR3 is 15 amino acids long. CDR3 residues: CASSEESGAVGELFF. CDR3 nucleotide sequence: TGTGCCAGCAGTGAGGAGAGCGGGGCGGTCGGGGAGCTGTTTTTT.

The chain uses TRBV7-3 and TRBJ1-2; no clear D gene. The germline V gene encodes CDR1 SGHTA and CDR2 FQGTGA. The V end lost 5 bases, the J end lost 8 bases, and 21 bases lay between the germline ends. The CDR3 spans 15 residues. DNA of the CDR3: TGTGCCAGCAGCCCCCAATCTGGCCTGCCCCACGGCTACACCTTC. Protein sequence: CASSPQSGLPHGYTF. The full variable domain, in which reference TRBV7-3 and TRBJ1-2 provide the parts outside the CDR3, is GAGVSQTPSNKVTEKGKYVELRCDPISGHTALYWYRQSLGQGPEFLIYFQGTGAADDSGLPNDRFFAVRPEGSVSTLKIQRTERGDSAVYLCASSPQSGLPHGYTFGSGTRLTVV.

The CDR3: CASSPPGMNTEAFF. CDR3 in DNA: TGTGCCAGCAGCCCCCCCGGGATGAACACTGAAGCTTTCTTT. The chain uses TRBV3-1 (or the pseudogene TRBV3-2) and TRBJ1-1; no firm D call. The V gene's germline CDR1 is LGHDT and CDR2 YNNKEL (reference sequence). V lost 4 bases, J lost 0 bases, and 9 bases lay in between. The CDR3 loop spans 14 amino acids.

The chain couples TRBV28 to TRBJ1-5; D not certain. CDR3 length: 10 residues. Germline CDR1 reads MDHEN; CDR2 reads SYDVKM. V was shortened by 4 bases and J by 10 bases, with 5 bases between the two germline ends. CDR3 amino acids: CASSSGPQHF. The CDR3 DNA is TGTGCCAGCAGTTCGGGACCCCAGCATTTT.

This clone was detected a few times. This sequence joins TRBV7-2 and TRBJ1-2; D is unclear. This CDR3 has 14 amino acids. Germline CDR1 SGHTA, CDR2 FQGNSA. Trimming cost V 5 bases and J 1 base, with 11 bases left between them. The CDR3, as DNA: TGTGCCAGCAGCCCGATCGCAGATAACTATGGCTACACCTTC. It encodes CASSPIADNYGYTF.

This chain connects TRBV5-1 to TRBJ1-6, with 7 bases aligning to TRBD1. The CDR3 is 18 residues long. Germline V gene lookup returns CDR1 SGHRS and CDR2 YFSETQ. V shed 0 bases, J shed 7 bases, and the junction held 13 bases outside the gene matches. CDR3 nucleotides: TGCGCCAGCAGCTTGGCCCCCCCCAGACAGGGCGGGAATTCACCCCTCCACTTT. Its protein is CASSLAPPRQGGNSPLHF.

This clone appeared once. J is TRBJ2-1 and V is TRBV9, with D possibly matching TRBD2 (5 bases). The CDR3 spans 13 residues. V dropped 6 bases and J dropped 0 bases, with 7 bases sitting between them. CDR1 and CDR2 (germline): SGDLS, YYNGEE. The CDR3 DNA sequence: TGTGCCAGCAATGGAGGCTCCTACAATGAGCAGTTCTTC. Encoded protein: CASNGGSYNEQFF.

The V call is TRBV6-5, the J call TRBJ1-2, with D hard to call. Germline V gene data show CDR1 as MNHEY and CDR2 as SVGAGI. The CDR3 totals 15 residues. V shed 6 bases and J shed 2 bases, with 16 bases lying between them. CDR3 in amino acids: CASRKAGYKNYGYTF. Here the CDR3 DNA reads TGTGCCAGCAGAAAGGCTGGGTACAAAAACTATGGCTACACCTTC.